This entry lists 2 T cell receptor beta chains sequenced from one sample in a study of CD8+ T cells in alopecia areata. Once RNA had been extracted, it was reverse transcribed into cDNA to act as the sequencing template. Profiled with immunoSEQ multiplex PCR; TCRdb holds only in-frame clones, not every one. The top ten clones hold 0.4% to 0.55% of a sample with 220,000 or so clones, 50% to 60% of them seen once. The sequencing here drew on CD4+ T cells sorted from blood, taken at week 0. These receptor sequences come from a human donor with alopecia areata.

This clone appeared a few times. The chain joins TRBV10-3 to TRBJ2-7; TRBD2 aligns across 8 bases. Germline CDR1 is ENHRY and CDR2 is SYGVKD. The CDR3 extends over 14 amino acids. Trimming took 0 bases from V and 6 from J; bases not matched to a gene: 4. Here the CDR3 DNA reads TGTGCCATCAGTGAGTCGACTAGCGTGGGCGAGCAGTACTTC. This encodes CAISESTSVGEQYF.

The V gene is TRBV29-1, the J gene TRBJ1-1; D is perhaps TRBD1 (5 bases). V was shortened by 5 bases and J by 8 bases, with 12 bases between the two germline ends. The CDR3 totals 11 residues. CDR1 is SQVTM and CDR2 is ANQGSEA in the germline V gene. CDR3 sequence (DNA): TGCAGCGTTAGGAGGGGCGCGGAAGCTTTCTTT. The encoded protein is CSVRRGAEAFF.